This TCR beta chain was sequenced for a study of T cells after yellow fever vaccination. Germline CDR1 is LGHNA and CDR2 is YSLEER. The germline V and J ends were trimmed by 0 bases and 5 bases, with 14 bases remaining between them. The CDR3 loop spans 15 amino acids. Regarding this clonotype: Antigen specificity is unknown.

Making TCR cDNA involved 5'RACE template switching, which added UMIs and a universal primer site. TCRdb analysed the 5' RACE reads with MiXCR anew, one entry per CDR3 protein. The sample records some 340,000 distinct CDR3 sequences, about 10% being singletons. The study's findings and limits: Some clonotypes, a small share, were shared between CD4 and CD8 compartments.

The sample consisted of CD4+ T cells sorted from PBMCs, taken 45 days after the yellow fever booster vaccination. The chain recombines TRBV4-3 with TRBJ2-7; TRBD1 is a possible D gene (5 bases). This TCR derives from a man aged 18 to 29 who received the YFV17D yellow fever vaccine. DNA for the CDR3: TGCGCCAGCAGCCAAGATCGTCAGGGCGCCCACGAGCAGTACTTC. It codes for CASSQDRQGAHEQYF.